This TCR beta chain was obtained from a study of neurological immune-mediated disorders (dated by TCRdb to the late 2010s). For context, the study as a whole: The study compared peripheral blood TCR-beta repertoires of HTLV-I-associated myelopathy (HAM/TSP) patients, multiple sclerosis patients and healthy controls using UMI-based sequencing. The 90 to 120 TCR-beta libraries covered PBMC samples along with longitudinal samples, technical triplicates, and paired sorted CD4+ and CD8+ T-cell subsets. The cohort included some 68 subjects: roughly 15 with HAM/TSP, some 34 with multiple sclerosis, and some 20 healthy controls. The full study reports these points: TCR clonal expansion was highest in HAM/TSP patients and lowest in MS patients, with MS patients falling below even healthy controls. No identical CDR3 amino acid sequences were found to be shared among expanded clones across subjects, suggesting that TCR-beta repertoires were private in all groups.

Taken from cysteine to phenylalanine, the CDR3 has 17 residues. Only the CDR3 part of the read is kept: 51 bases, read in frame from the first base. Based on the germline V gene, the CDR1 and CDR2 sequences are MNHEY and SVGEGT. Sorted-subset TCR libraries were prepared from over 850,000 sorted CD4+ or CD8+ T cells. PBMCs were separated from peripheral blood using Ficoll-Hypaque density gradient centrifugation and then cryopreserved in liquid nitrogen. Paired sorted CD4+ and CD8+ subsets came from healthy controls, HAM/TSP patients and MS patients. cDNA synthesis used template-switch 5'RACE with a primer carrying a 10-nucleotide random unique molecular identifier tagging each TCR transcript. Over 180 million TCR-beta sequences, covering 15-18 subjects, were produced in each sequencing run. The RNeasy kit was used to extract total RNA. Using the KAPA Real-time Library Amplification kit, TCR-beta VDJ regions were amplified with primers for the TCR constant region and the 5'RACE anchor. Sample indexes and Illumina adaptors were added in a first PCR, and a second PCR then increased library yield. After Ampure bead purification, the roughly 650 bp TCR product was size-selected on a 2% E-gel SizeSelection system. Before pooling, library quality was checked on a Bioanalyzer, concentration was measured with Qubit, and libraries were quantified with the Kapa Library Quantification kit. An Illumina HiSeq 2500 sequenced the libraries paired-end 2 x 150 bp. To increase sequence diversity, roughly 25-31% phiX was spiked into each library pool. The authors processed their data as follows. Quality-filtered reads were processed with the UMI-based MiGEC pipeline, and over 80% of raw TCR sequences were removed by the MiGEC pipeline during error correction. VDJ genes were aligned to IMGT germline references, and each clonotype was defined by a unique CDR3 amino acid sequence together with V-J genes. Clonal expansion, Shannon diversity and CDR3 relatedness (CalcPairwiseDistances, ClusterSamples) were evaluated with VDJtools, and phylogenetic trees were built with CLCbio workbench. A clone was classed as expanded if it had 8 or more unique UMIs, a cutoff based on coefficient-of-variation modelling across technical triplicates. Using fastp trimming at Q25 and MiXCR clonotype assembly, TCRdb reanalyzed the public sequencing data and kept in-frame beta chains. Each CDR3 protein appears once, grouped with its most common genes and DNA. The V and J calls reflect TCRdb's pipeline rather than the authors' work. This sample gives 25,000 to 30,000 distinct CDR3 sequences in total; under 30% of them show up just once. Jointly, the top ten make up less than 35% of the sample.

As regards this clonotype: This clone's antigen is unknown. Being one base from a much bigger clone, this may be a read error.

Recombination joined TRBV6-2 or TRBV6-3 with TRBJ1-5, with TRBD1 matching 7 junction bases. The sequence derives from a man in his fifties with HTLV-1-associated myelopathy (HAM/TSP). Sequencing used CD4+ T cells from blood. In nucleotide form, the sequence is TGTGCCAGCAGGACCATGGGACAGAAGTTTAGCAATCAGACCCAGCATTTT. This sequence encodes CASRTMGQKFSNQTQHF.